This entry lists 13 T cell receptor beta chains sequenced from one sample in a study of T-cell reconstitution after alpha-beta-depleted transplantation in children. TCRbeta library construction was performed incorporating unique molecular identifiers. Using its own MiXCR run on the PCR reads, TCRdb lists one record per CDR3 protein. The sample has some 600,000 distinct CDR3 sequences, approximately 13% seen once; the top ten hold 2.2%. Sequencing used PBMCs, mostly from graft donor cells, obtained 360 days after TCRalphabeta/CD19-depleted stem cell transplant. Receptors originate from a male patient between 5 and 17 years old who had a stem cell transplant for acute myeloid leukemia, so the T cells may come from the graft donor.

The rearrangement uses TRBV20-1 and TRBJ2-7, with 8 bases fitting TRBD2. The CDR3 has 13 amino acids. Per germline, CDR1 DFQATT and CDR2 SNEGSKA (reference sequence). Unmatched junction bases numbered 3, after V lost 5 bases and J lost 0 bases. The CDR3 protein is CSALAGSSYEQYF. The CDR3 nucleotides are TGCAGTGCTCTAGCGGGTTCCTCCTACGAGCAGTACTTC.

This clonotype was picked up a small number of times. The chain joins TRBV7-8 to TRBJ2-7; the match to TRBD1 covers 9 bases. This CDR3 comprises 14 residues. Trimming took 5 bases from V and 5 from J; bases not matched to a gene: 7. The V gene's germline CDR1 is SGHVS and CDR2 FQNEAQ. In nucleotides, the CDR3 is TGTGCCAGCAGCGCTTCGGGACAGGGTAACGAGCAGTACTTC. It specifies CASSASGQGNEQYF. Full variable domain (rest looked up from reference TRBV7-8 and TRBJ2-7): GAGVSQSPRYKVAKRGQDVALRCDPISGHVSLFWYQQALGQGPEFLTYFQNEAQLDKSGLPSDRFFAERPEGSVSTLKIQRTQQEDSAVYLCASSASGQGNEQYFGPGTRLTVT.

In this sample, this clonotype turned up many times. V gene TRBV5-6 combines with J gene TRBJ2-5, with 11 bases aligning to TRBD2. The germline V gene has CDR1 SGHDT and CDR2 YYEEEE. The CDR3 extends over 16 amino acids. The V segment lost 0 bases and the J segment 5 bases; nucleotides outside the gene matches: 6. The CDR3 loop is CASSLVASGRLETQYF. CDR3 coding DNA: TGTGCCAGCAGCTTGGTGGCTAGCGGGAGGCTGGAGACCCAGTACTTC.

There are many counts of this clonotype. This chain joins TRBV29-1 and TRBJ2-7, with 9 bases fitting TRBD2. This CDR3 has 13 residues. The germline CDR1 and CDR2 sequences are SQVTM and ANQGSEA. The trim removed 3 bases at V and 4 bases at J, leaving 4 bases unmatched. The CDR3 coding sequence is TGCAGCGTTGAGCGGGAGGGCGGATACGAGCAGTACTTC. This encodes CSVEREGGYEQYF.

V and J are TRBV7-2 and TRBJ2-1, with a possible D match to TRBD2 (6 bases). CDR1 and CDR2 (germline): SGHTA, FQGNSA. The ends were cut back, 5 bases at V and 3 bases at J, with 17 bases in the middle. This CDR3 contains 16 residues. This CDR3 is CASSTPPGGGYNEQFF. For the CDR3, the DNA is TGTGCCAGCAGCACCCCCCCCGGGGGAGGCTACAATGAGCAGTTCTTC.

This clonotype was found many times. The chain joins TRBV20-1 to TRBJ2-7, with 11 bases lining up with TRBD2. From germline, CDR1 is DFQATT and CDR2 SNEGSKA (reference sequence). This CDR3 is built from 13 residues. V shed 6 bases and J 3 bases; nucleotides not matched to a gene: 4. The CDR3 spells CSAIAGGSYEQYF. The CDR3 nucleotides read TGCAGTGCGATAGCGGGAGGGAGCTACGAGCAGTACTTC.

Written as DNA, the CDR3 is TGTGCCAGCAGTCGCGGACCGAACTACGAGCAGTACTTC. Translation gives CASSRGPNYEQYF. The chain uses TRBV6-1 and TRBJ2-7, with D uncertain. The germline V gene has CDR1 MNHNS and CDR2 SASEGT. This CDR3 is built from 13 residues. V dropped 5 bases and J dropped 3 bases, with 11 bases sitting between them.

The chain links TRBV7-2 to TRBJ2-1, with TRBD2 as a possible D gene (6 bases). Trimming took 5 bases from V and 0 from J, leaving 11 bases between them. CDR1 SGHTA and CDR2 FQGNSA come from the germline V gene. This CDR3 comprises 15 residues. The CDR3 bases are TGTGCCAGCAGCAAGCGGGCTAGCTCCTACAATGAGCAGTTCTTC. Translated: CASSKRASSYNEQFF.

This clonotype showed up just a few times. The chain uses TRBV12-3 or TRBV12-4 and TRBJ1-1; no firm D call. This CDR3 has 15 residues. Trimming pared 0 bases from V and 1 base from J, leaving 9 bases between. The CDR3 is CASSLAPSSNTEAFF. The CDR3 coding sequence is TGTGCCAGCAGTTTAGCGCCCAGCTCGAACACTGAAGCTTTCTTT.

This clonotype has at least ten counts. The rearrangement links TRBV9 to TRBJ2-5; D is unresolved. V was trimmed by 0 bases and J by 3 bases, leaving 3 bases between them. The CDR3 totals 12 residues. The germline CDR1 and CDR2 sequences are SGDLS and YYNGEE. The CDR3 reads CASSVGEETQYF. Here the CDR3 DNA reads TGTGCCAGCAGCGTAGGCGAAGAGACCCAGTACTTC.

This clonotype was recorded at least ten times. The rearrangement uses TRBV4-2 and TRBJ2-7, with D tentatively TRBD2 (6 bases). The CDR3 has 15 residues. Germline values: CDR1 LGHNA, CDR2 YNFKEQ. Trimming removed 0 bases at V and 3 bases at J, with 12 bases between. For the CDR3, the DNA is TGTGCCAGCAGCCAAGAAAACGGGGGTTTCTACGAGCAGTACTTC. This gives the protein CASSQENGGFYEQYF.

In its sample, this clonotype was seen many times. The chain joins TRBV7-2 to TRBJ2-3; 7 positions agree with TRBD2. This CDR3 contains 15 residues. V lost 4 bases to trimming and J lost 0 bases; unmatched junction nucleotides: 4. Looked up from germline, CDR1 is SGHTA and CDR2 is FQGNSA. As DNA, the CDR3 is TGTGCCAGCAGCTCTAGCGGTGCTAGCACAGATACGCAGTATTTT. It specifies CASSSSGASTDTQYF.

The chain links TRBV7-9 to TRBJ2-7; TRBD2 might be the D (7 bases). In germline, CDR1 is SEHNR, CDR2 FQNEAQ (reference sequence). V was pared by 5 bases and J by 4 bases, with 21 bases between. The CDR3 has 16 amino acids. Here the CDR3 reads CASSPKGGLDGYEQYF. Here the CDR3 DNA reads TGTGCCAGCAGCCCCAAGGGGGGGTTAGATGGATACGAGCAGTACTTC.